This is a list of T cell receptor beta chains from one sample in a study of blood T cell repertoires in COVID-19. Sequenced by immunoSEQ multiplex PCR; TCRdb stores in-frame clones only, minus some. Of about 33,000 clones listed, approximately 90% were seen once; the top ten hold around 2.4%. Material: peripheral blood. These receptors came from a human donor in a cohort sampled during active COVID-19. Both conserved end residues are part of each CDR3. Fields, in order: CDR3 DNA, CDR3 protein, J gene, clone size, D gene, V gene. D genes are given only for firm matches. Expanded clones get a size class; other rows say once, few or many, or leave the size out.

cdr3_nt: TGTGCCAGCAGTGAAGGTGGGCGGGGTGAATGGGGTACGCAGTATTTT
cdr3_aa: CASSEGGRGEWGTQYF
j_call: TRBJ2-3
clone_size: .
d_call: .
v_call: TRBV2

cdr3_nt: TGTGCCAGCAGCTTAGCTGGGGACTTCTACGAGCAGTACTTC
cdr3_aa: CASSLAGDFYEQYF
j_call: TRBJ2-7
clone_size: .
d_call: .
v_call: TRBV11-2

cdr3_nt: TGTGCCAGCAGCGTAGCTGATGGTAAGCAGGAGCGGGGCTCTAACTATGGCTACACCTTC
cdr3_aa: CASSVADGKQERGSNYGYTF
j_call: TRBJ1-2
clone_size: .
d_call: .
v_call: TRBV9

cdr3_nt: TGTGCCAGCAGCTTATCCGGCAATGAGCAGTTCTTC
cdr3_aa: CASSLSGNEQFF
j_call: TRBJ2-1
clone_size: .
d_call: .
v_call: TRBV7-6

cdr3_nt: TGCGCCAGCAGCTTGGACAGGGGAGGAAACACCATATATTTT
cdr3_aa: CASSLDRGGNTIYF
j_call: TRBJ1-3
clone_size: .
d_call: TRBD1
v_call: TRBV5-1

cdr3_nt: TGTGCCAGCAGTTCTACTAGCGGGGCAGAGACCCAGTACTTC
cdr3_aa: CASSSTSGAETQYF
j_call: TRBJ2-5
clone_size: once
d_call: TRBD2
v_call: TRBV25-1

cdr3_nt: TGCGCCAGCAGTGAGTCGACTCTTGGTTCCCGGGACAGGGCGTACGAGCAGTACTTC
cdr3_aa: CASSESTLGSRDRAYEQYF
j_call: TRBJ2-7
clone_size: .
d_call: TRBD1
v_call: TRBV10-1

cdr3_nt: TGTGCCAGCAGTTTAACGGGACAGCTTGCAACTAATGAAAAACTGTTTTTT
cdr3_aa: CASSLTGQLATNEKLFF
j_call: TRBJ1-4
clone_size: .
d_call: TRBD1
v_call: TRBV28

cdr3_nt: TGTGCCAGCAGCAGGGACTTTCAAGAGACCCAGTACTTC
cdr3_aa: CASSRDFQETQYF
j_call: TRBJ2-5
clone_size: .
d_call: .
v_call: TRBV7-2

cdr3_nt: TGTGCCAGCAGCCAAGTCTTCACTCTGGGCTACACCTTC
cdr3_aa: CASSQVFTLGYTF
j_call: TRBJ1-2
clone_size: .
d_call: .
v_call: TRBV14

cdr3_nt: TGTGCCAGCGCAGGTGGAGGGGTAATGCTAGCCAAAAACATTCAGTACTTC
cdr3_aa: CASAGGGVMLAKNIQYF
j_call: TRBJ2-4
clone_size: once
d_call: .
v_call: TRBV27

cdr3_nt: TGTGCCAGCAGCGGGGACAGGGGGGACTATGGCTACACCTTC
cdr3_aa: CASSGDRGDYGYTF
j_call: TRBJ1-2
clone_size: .
d_call: TRBD1
v_call: TRBV7-9

cdr3_nt: TGTGCCAGCAGCGCCCAGGTCAACTCTGGAAACACCATATATTTT
cdr3_aa: CASSAQVNSGNTIYF
j_call: TRBJ1-3
clone_size: .
d_call: .
v_call: TRBV9

cdr3_nt: TGTGCCAGCAGCCCAAGCTTTTCCGGGACAGGGAATTCACCCCTCCACTTT
cdr3_aa: CASSPSFSGTGNSPLHF
j_call: TRBJ1-6
clone_size: .
d_call: TRBD1
v_call: TRBV11-2

cdr3_nt: TGTGCCAGCAATTCACAGGGGCAAGAGACCCAGTACTTC
cdr3_aa: CASNSQGQETQYF
j_call: TRBJ2-5
clone_size: .
d_call: TRBD1
v_call: TRBV5-8

cdr3_nt: TGTGCCAGTAGTTGGGGGGGAAGGATAAACATTCAGTACTTC
cdr3_aa: CASSWGGRINIQYF
j_call: TRBJ2-4
clone_size: .
d_call: TRBD2
v_call: TRBV19

cdr3_nt: TGTGCCAGTAGTCCCGACTCTAGCGGGGGGGCTTCCTACAATGAGCAGTTCTTC
cdr3_aa: CASSPDSSGGASYNEQFF
j_call: TRBJ2-1
clone_size: .
d_call: TRBD2
v_call: TRBV19

cdr3_nt: TGTGCCAGCAGCTTACAGGGACAGGGGTCGGACGAGCAGTACTTC
cdr3_aa: CASSLQGQGSDEQYF
j_call: TRBJ2-7
clone_size: once
d_call: TRBD1
v_call: TRBV7-8

cdr3_nt: TGTGCCAGCAGAAATGACTTGAACACTGAAGCTTTCTTT
cdr3_aa: CASRNDLNTEAFF
j_call: TRBJ1-1
clone_size: .
d_call: .
v_call: TRBV27

cdr3_nt: TGTGCCAGCAGCTGGAGATTGAACACTGAAGCTTTCTTT
cdr3_aa: CASSWRLNTEAFF
j_call: TRBJ1-1
clone_size: few
d_call: .
v_call: TRBV13

cdr3_nt: TGCGCCAGCAGCAGCGGACAGGGGGCTAACAATGAGCAGTTCTTC
cdr3_aa: CASSSGQGANNEQFF
j_call: TRBJ2-1
clone_size: .
d_call: TRBD1
v_call: TRBV5-1

cdr3_nt: TGTGCCACCAGTGATTCTGCGGGGGGGAGCACAGATACGCAGTATTTT
cdr3_aa: CATSDSAGGSTDTQYF
j_call: TRBJ2-3
clone_size: .
d_call: TRBD2
v_call: TRBV24-1

cdr3_nt: TGTGCCAGCAGTTTCATCTTAGGGGGGGGCAAAAACATTCAGTACTTC
cdr3_aa: CASSFILGGGKNIQYF
j_call: TRBJ2-4
clone_size: .
d_call: .
v_call: TRBV27